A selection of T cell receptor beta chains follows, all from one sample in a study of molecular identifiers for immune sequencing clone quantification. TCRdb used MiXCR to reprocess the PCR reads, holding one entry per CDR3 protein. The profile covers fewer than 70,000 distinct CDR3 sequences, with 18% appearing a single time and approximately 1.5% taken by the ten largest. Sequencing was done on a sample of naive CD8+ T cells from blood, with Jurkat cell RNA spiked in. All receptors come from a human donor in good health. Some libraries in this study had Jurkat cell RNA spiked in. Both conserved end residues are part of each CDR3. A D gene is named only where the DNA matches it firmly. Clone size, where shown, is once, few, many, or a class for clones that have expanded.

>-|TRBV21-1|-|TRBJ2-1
TGTGCCAGCAGCAAAAGCGGCGTAACCACAAGCAATGAGCAGTTCTTC
CASSKSGVTTSNEQFF
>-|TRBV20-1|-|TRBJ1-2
TGCAGTGCTAGAGACATTCCTAACTATGGCTACACCTTC
CSARDIPNYGYTF
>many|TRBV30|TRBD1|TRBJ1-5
TGTGCCTGGAGTATGGGACAGGGAACTCAGCCCCAGCATTTT
CAWSMGQGTQPQHF
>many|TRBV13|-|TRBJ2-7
TGTGCCAGCAGCTTAGGGACAGAGAGCTCCTACGAGCAGTACTTC
CASSLGTESSYEQYF
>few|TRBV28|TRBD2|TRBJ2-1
TGTGCCAGCAGTTTACAGGCTAGCGGAGACTACAATGAGCAGTTCTTC
CASSLQASGDYNEQFF
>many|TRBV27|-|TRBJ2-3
TGTGCCAGCAGTTTTGGGCTAGGGGGGGCAGATACGCAGTATTTT
CASSFGLGGADTQYF
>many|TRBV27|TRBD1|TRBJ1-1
TGTGCCAGCAGTTTTTTTACGCCGACAGGGGGCACTGAAGCTTTCTTT
CASSFFTPTGGTEAFF
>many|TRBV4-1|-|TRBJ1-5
TGCGCCAGCAGCCACCAGGGGATAGGGCAGCCCCAGCATTTT
CASSHQGIGQPQHF
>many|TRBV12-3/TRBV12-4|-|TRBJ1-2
TGTGCCAGCAGTTTAGCGGGAGGACAGCCCTATGGCTACACCTTC
CASSLAGGQPYGYTF
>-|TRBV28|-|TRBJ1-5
TGTGCCAGCAGTTTTCGGGGTGTTAGCAATCAGCCCCAGCATTTT
CASSFRGVSNQPQHF
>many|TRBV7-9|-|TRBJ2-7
TGTGCCAGCAGCTTACCCAGCTCCTACGAGCAGTACTTC
CASSLPSSYEQYF
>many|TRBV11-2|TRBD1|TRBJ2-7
TGTGCCAGCAGCTGGTCAGGGACAGGGGGATCCTACGAGCAGTACTTC
CASSWSGTGGSYEQYF
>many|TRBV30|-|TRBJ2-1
TGTGCCTGGAGCCAATGGGGAGGCAATGAGCAGTTCTTC
CAWSQWGGNEQFF
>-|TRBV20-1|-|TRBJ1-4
TGCAGTGCTAGAGACGGTAGGCTCCATGCAGAACTGTTTTTT
CSARDGRLHAELFF
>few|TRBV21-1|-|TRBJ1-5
TGTGCCAGCAGCAAAGTAAGGGTCGGCGGTCAGCCCCAGCATTTT
CASSKVRVGGQPQHF
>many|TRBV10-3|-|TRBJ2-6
TGTGCCATCAGTGAGACCGCAGGACAGTTTGGGGCCAACGTCCTGACTTTC
CAISETAGQFGANVLTF
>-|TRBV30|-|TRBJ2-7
TGTGCCTGGAGTCCCAGCGGGTACGAGCCGTACTTC
CAWSPSGYEPYF
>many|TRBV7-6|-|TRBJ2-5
TGTGCCAGCAGCCCACTGGCAGAGACCCAGTACTTC
CASSPLAETQYF
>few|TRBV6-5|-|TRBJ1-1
TGTGCCAGCAGTTACGAAGGGGGACCGAACACTGAAGCTCTCTTT
CASSYEGGPNTEALF
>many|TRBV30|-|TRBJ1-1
TGTGCCTGGAGTGAGGGGGGCAATGAAGCTTTCTTT
CAWSEGGNEAFF
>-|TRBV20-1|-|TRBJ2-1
TGCAGTGCTAGAGATCCGGGGGACTCCTACAATGAGCAGTTCTTC
CSARDPGDSYNEQFF
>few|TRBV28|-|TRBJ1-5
TGTGCCAGCAGTTTGTTGGGGGGGGATAGAAATCAGCCCCAGCATTTT
CASSLLGGDRNQPQHF
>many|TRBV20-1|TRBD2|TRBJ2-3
TGCAGTGTCCCAAGTGGCGGCGGGAGGTCTAGCACAGATACGCAGTATTTT
CSVPSGGGRSSTDTQYF
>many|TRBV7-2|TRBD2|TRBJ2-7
TGTGCCAGCAGCTTAGCAAGCGGGAGCTCCTACGAGCAGTACTTC
CASSLASGSSYEQYF
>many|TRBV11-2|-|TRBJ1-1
TGTGCCAGCAGCACCGCCCCAGGGACCGGCACTGAAGCTTTCTTT
CASSTAPGTGTEAFF
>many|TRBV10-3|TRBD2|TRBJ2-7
TGTGCCATCAGTGTTGCGGGAGAAGGGTACGAGCAGTACTTC
CAISVAGEGYEQYF
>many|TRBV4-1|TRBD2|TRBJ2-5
TGCGCCAGCAGCCAAGCCCCGACAGCGGGAGAGGGAGAGACCCAGTACTTC
CASSQAPTAGEGETQYF
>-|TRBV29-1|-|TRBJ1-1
TGCAGCTTCCGCGCGGGCGCGCACTTTTTTTTT
CSFRAGAHFFF
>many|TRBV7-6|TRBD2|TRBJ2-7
TGTGCCAGCAGCTCAGAACCCGGGACTAGGCCCTACGAGCAGTACTTC
CASSSEPGTRPYEQYF
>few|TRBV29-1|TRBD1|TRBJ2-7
TGCAGCGTTGCTAGGGGGCTTTCCTACGAGCAGTACTTC
CSVARGLSYEQYF
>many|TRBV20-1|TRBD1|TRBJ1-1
TGCAGTGCTAGCCCCCGGGACAGGCCTTACACTGAAGCTTTCTTT
CSASPRDRPYTEAFF
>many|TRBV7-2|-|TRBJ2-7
TGTGCCAGCAGCCCCCTTTGGGACGGAAACTCCTACGAGCAGTACTTC
CASSPLWDGNSYEQYF
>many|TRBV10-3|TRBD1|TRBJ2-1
TGTGCCATCAGTGGGACCGGACAGGGATTCAATGAGCAGTTCTTC
CAISGTGQGFNEQFF
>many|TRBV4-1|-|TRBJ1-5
TGCGCCAGCAGCCAAGGTCGAGGAGGGGGCAATCAGCCCCAGCATTTT
CASSQGRGGGNQPQHF
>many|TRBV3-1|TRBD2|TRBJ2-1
TGTGCCAGCAGCCTTAGCGGGAGGGCCGTTAATGAGCAGTTCTTC
CASSLSGRAVNEQFF
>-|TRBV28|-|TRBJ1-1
TGTGCCAGCAGTCCTCTTTACCAGGGTCGGATAAACACTGAAGCTTTCTTT
CASSPLYQGRINTEAFF
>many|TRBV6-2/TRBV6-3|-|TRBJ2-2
TGTGCCAGCAGTCCCCTCGGTCGCGGGGTGAACACCGGGGAGCTGTTTTTT
CASSPLGRGVNTGELFF
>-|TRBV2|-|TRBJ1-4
TGTGCCAGCACCCCGGGACGGTGGAATGAAAAACTGTTTTTT
CASTPGRWNEKLFF
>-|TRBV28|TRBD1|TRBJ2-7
TGTGCCAGCAGTTTAAGGGGGCTGGAGCAGTACTTC
CASSLRGLEQYF
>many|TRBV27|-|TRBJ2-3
TGTGCCAGCAGCCCAGGGGCCTCCCAGCGGTTCACAGATACGCAGTATTTT
CASSPGASQRFTDTQYF
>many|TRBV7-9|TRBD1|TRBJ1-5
TGTGCCAGCAGCTTATTTCCGACAGGGGGCAAGGATCAGCCCCAGCATTTT
CASSLFPTGGKDQPQHF
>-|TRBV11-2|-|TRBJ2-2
TGTGCCAGCAGCGAGTGGGCTTCCACCGGGGAGCTGTTTTTT
CASSEWASTGELFF
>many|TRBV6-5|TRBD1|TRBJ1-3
TGTGCCAGCAGGGATCCATTACAGGGGAGGTCTGGAAACACCATATATTTT
CASRDPLQGRSGNTIYF
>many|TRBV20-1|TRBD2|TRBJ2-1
TGCAGTGAGGTTGGAGCGGGAGCCTACAATGAGCAGTTCTTC
CSEVGAGAYNEQFF
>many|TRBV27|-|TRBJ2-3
TGTGCCAGCACCCCACAGGGCATTGTAGATACGCAGTATTTT
CASTPQGIVDTQYF
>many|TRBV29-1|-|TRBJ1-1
TGCAGCGTTGAAGGCACTGACACTGAAGCTTTCTTT
CSVEGTDTEAFF
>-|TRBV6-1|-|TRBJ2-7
TGTGCCAGCAGTGCGAGGGTCTCCTACGAGCAGTACTTC
CASSARVSYEQYF
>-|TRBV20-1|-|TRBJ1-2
TGCAGTGCTAGAGACCGGCCGACTAACTATGGCTACACCTTC
CSARDRPTNYGYTF
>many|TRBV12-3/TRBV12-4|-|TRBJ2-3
TGTGCCAGCAGTCCGCGGACTAGCACAGATACGCAGTATTTT
CASSPRTSTDTQYF
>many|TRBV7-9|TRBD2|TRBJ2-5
TGTGCCAGCAGCTTAATCGCTAGCGGGCCCCAAGAGACCCAGTACTTC
CASSLIASGPQETQYF
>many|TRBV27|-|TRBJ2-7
TGTGCCAGCAGTTTAATAGCGGAACACTACGAGCAGTACTTC
CASSLIAEHYEQYF
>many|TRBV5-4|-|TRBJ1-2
TGTGCCAGCAGCTTGGAGTCGCGGTATGGCTACACCTTC
CASSLESRYGYTF
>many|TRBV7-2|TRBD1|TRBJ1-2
TGTGCCAGCAGCCCGGGACAGGGGAGGTCCTATGGCTACACCTTC
CASSPGQGRSYGYTF
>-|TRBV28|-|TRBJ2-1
TGTGCCAGCAGTTTTTCGGGGGTCACAGGAAATGAGCAGTTCTTC
CASSFSGVTGNEQFF
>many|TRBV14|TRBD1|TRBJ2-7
TGTGCCAGCAGCCATACGGGACAGGGAATAAGGGAGCAGTACTTC
CASSHTGQGIREQYF
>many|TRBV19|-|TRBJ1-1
TGTGCCAGTAGTATAGATGGAGGAGGGGGTGCTGAAGCTTTCTTT
CASSIDGGGGAEAFF
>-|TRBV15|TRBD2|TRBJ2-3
TGTGCCACCAGCAACCCGGGACTAGCCGCCACCTATAGCACAGATACGCAGTATTTT
CATSNPGLAATYSTDTQYF
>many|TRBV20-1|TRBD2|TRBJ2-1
TGCAGTGCTGAGCATGGGACTAGCGCAGGTGGGGAGCAGTTCTTC
CSAEHGTSAGGEQFF
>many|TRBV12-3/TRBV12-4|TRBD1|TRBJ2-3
TGTGCCAGCAGTTTACAGGGGGCAGATACGCAGTATTTT
CASSLQGADTQYF